What follows are 30 T cell receptor beta chains derived from one specimen sequenced in a study of beta chain features in type 1 diabetes (dated by TCRdb to between 2017 and 2018). The library was generated by the immunoSEQ multiplex PCR assay. The entire isolated RNA was reverse transcribed using the High Capacity cDNA Reverse Transcription Kit, and thus expressed TCRB transcripts were sequenced. TCRdb mirrors the immuneACCESS table, restricted to in-frame sequences. Some clones are absent from its copies; in checked studies, under half trace to an unresolved V gene, and the reason for the others is unknown. This sample gives roughly 330,000 clones in total; roughly 11% of them show up just once. The ten largest clones represent about 0.015% of the sample. Sequenced material: naive CD4+ T cells from blood. According to the study, the label for this sample's cell subset or site signals: true naive CD4+ T cells. The receptors were sampled from a woman aged 25 to 45 in good health.

This clone came up a few times. The CDR3 region has the DNA TGTGCCAGCAGTATGCTAGCGGATACGCAGTATTTT. Protein sequence: CASSMLADTQYF. The rearrangement uses TRBV6-6 and TRBJ2-3, with D possibly TRBD2 on 6 matching bases. This CDR3 region has 12 residues. Germline assignment: CDR1 MNHNY and CDR2 SVGAGI (reference sequence). V gave up 5 bases and J gave up 6 bases, with 9 bases separating them.

The rearrangement uses TRBV6-5 and TRBJ2-7, with 10 bases identical to TRBD1. Trimming at V came to 6 bases and at J to 4 bases, leaving 9 bases not matched to a gene. Germline CDR1 MNHEY, CDR2 SVGAGI. This CDR3 contains 15 residues. CDR3 sequence reads: CASSRPGQGPYEQYF. CDR3 nucleotides: TGTGCCAGCAGCCGACCGGGACAGGGGCCGTACGAGCAGTACTTC.

The rearrangement links TRBV5-1 to TRBJ2-1; no clear D. Trimming pared 4 bases from V and 4 bases from J, leaving 12 bases between. In germline, CDR1 is SGHRS, CDR2 YFSETQ. This CDR3 is 14 amino acids long. The DNA of the CDR3 is TGCGCCAGCAGCCCTCAGACACATTACAATGAGCAGTTCTTC. Translation gives CASSPQTHYNEQFF.

This clone has more than one count but fewer than ten. The rearrangement joins TRBV5-1 to TRBJ2-1; TRBD2 matches 11 bases. The germline V gene has CDR1 SGHRS and CDR2 YFSETQ. The CDR3 length is 18 residues. V was clipped by 0 bases and J by 5 bases; unmatched bases: 10. The CDR3 here is CASSLGPGGTSGHNEQFF. The CDR3 DNA follows: TGCGCCAGCAGCTTGGGGCCGGGGGGGACTAGCGGCCACAATGAGCAGTTCTTC.

The chain has TRBV9 and TRBJ1-1, with D possibly being TRBD1 (6 bases). Germline V gene sequence: CDR1 SGDLS, CDR2 YYNGEE. The V and J ends lost 0 bases and 1 base respectively, with 13 bases between them. This CDR3 is 16 amino acids long. The CDR3 loop is CASSVGAGATNTEAFF. DNA of the CDR3: TGTGCCAGCAGCGTAGGGGCAGGGGCTACGAACACTGAAGCTTTCTTT. The variable domain in full, completed from reference TRBV9 and TRBJ1-1, reads DSGVTQTPKHLITATGQRVTLRCSPRSGDLSVYWYQQSLDQGLQFLIQYYNGEERAKGNILERFSAQQFPDLHSELNLSSLELGDSALYFCASSVGAGATNTEAFFGQGTRLTVV.

The chain has TRBV19 and TRBJ2-3; maybe TRBD2 (6 bases). This CDR3 contains 13 residues. Between the trimmed V and J ends, which lost 8 bases and 2 bases, there was a span of 11 bases. Germline values: CDR1 LNHDA, CDR2 SQIVND (reference sequence). CDR3 DNA: TGTGCCAGTCGCGGGACTTACACAGATACGCAGTATTTT. This codes for CASRGTYTDTQYF.

This clone was counted between two and nine times. The chain is built from TRBV5-1 and TRBJ2-2; maybe TRBD2 (5 bases). The V end was cut by 2 bases, the J end by 2 bases, with 13 bases between. This CDR3 is 16 amino acids long. The V gene's germline CDR1 is SGHRS and CDR2 YFSETQ. The CDR3 sequence is CASSFRVAPNTGELFF. The DNA for the CDR3 is TGCGCCAGCAGCTTTAGGGTAGCGCCTAACACCGGGGAGCTGTTTTTT.

V and J are TRBV10-3 and TRBJ2-3; tentatively, D is TRBD1 (5 bases). CDR1 ENHRY and CDR2 SYGVKD come from the germline V gene. V dropped 3 bases and J dropped 1 base, with 14 bases sitting between them. The CDR3 runs 16 residues. The CDR3 region has the DNA TGTGCCATCAGTGACGTCACCCAAGGGGGCACAGATACGCAGTATTTT. It encodes CAISDVTQGGTDTQYF.

This sequence joins TRBV5-1 and TRBJ2-2; tentatively, D is TRBD1 (5 bases). Trimming removed 3 bases from V and 1 base from J, with 10 bases in between. Germline lookup yields CDR1 SGHRS and CDR2 YFSETQ. The CDR3 totals 15 residues. The CDR3 region is CASSSPQGNTGELFF. The CDR3 nucleotides are TGCGCCAGCAGCTCGCCCCAGGGGAACACCGGGGAGCTGTTTTTT.

This clone was seen more than once but under ten times. The CDR3 DNA follows: TGCAGCAAAATGCCGGGACTAGCGGGAAACAATGAGCAGTTCTTC. It encodes CSKMPGLAGNNEQFF. This chain uses TRBV29-1 with TRBJ2-1; 13 bases line up with TRBD2. The CDR3 runs 15 residues. V trimming: 8 bases; J trimming: 5 bases; junction bases outside the gene matches: 9. Germline CDR1 is SQVTM and CDR2 is ANQGSEA.

CDR3 nucleotide sequence: TGTGCCAGCAGTGAAGCGTTAGGTGTAGGGAGTAACTATGGCTACACCTTC. Translating it yields CASSEALGVGSNYGYTF. This chain connects TRBV25-1 to TRBJ1-2; D remains unclear. From germline, CDR1 is MGHDK and CDR2 SYGVNS. This CDR3 has 17 amino acids. V was pared by 2 bases and J by 1 base, with 17 bases between.

This sequence joins TRBV19 and TRBJ2-1; 8 nucleotides match TRBD2. In germline, CDR1 is LNHDA, CDR2 SQIVND (reference sequence). V lost 4 bases, J lost 3 bases, and 8 bases stayed unmatched. This CDR3 has 16 residues. CDR3: CASSRAAGVGYNEQFF. CDR3 DNA: TGTGCCAGTAGTAGGGCAGCGGGAGTAGGCTACAATGAGCAGTTCTTC.

The J gene is TRBJ2-5, the V gene TRBV10-2; 11 bases map to TRBD2. The CDR3 runs 16 residues. Germline assignment: CDR1 WSHSY and CDR2 SAAADI. Losses at the gene ends were 0 bases for V and 4 bases for J; bases not matched to a gene: 4. CDR3 DNA: TGCGCCAGCAGTGAGTCCACTAGCGGGAGTAGAGAGACCCAGTACTTC. Encoded protein: CASSESTSGSRETQYF.

A word on this clone: The same CDR3 is also encoded by other DNA sequences in this sample. The chain uses TRBV7-2 and TRBJ2-7, with 11 bases aligning to TRBD2. V gave up 5 bases and J gave up 4 bases; unmatched junction bases: 4. CDR1 and CDR2 (germline): SGHTA, FQGNSA. CDR3 length equals 14 residues. The CDR3 DNA reads TGTGCCAGCAGCCTTACTAGCGGGAGTTACGAGCAGTACTTC. This codes for CASSLTSGSYEQYF.

This clone occurred a few times. The chain has TRBV30 and TRBJ2-5, with 9 nucleotides matching TRBD2. Germline CDR1 reads GTSNPN; CDR2 reads SVGIG (reference sequence). CDR3 length equals 15 residues. V was clipped by 3 bases and J by 2 bases; unmatched bases: 7. This CDR3 is CAWRASGMPQETQYF. DNA of the CDR3: TGTGCCTGGAGAGCTAGCGGGATGCCGCAAGAGACCCAGTACTTC. Full variable domain (rest looked up from reference TRBV30 and TRBJ2-5): SQTIHQWPATLVQPVGSPLSLECTVEGTSNPNLYWYRQAAGRGLQLLFYSVGIGQISSEVPQNLSASRPQDRQFILSSKKLLLSDSGFYLCAWRASGMPQETQYFGPGTRLLVL.

This chain joins TRBV5-1 and TRBJ2-1; 8 bases agree with TRBD2. Germline CDR1 is SGHRS and CDR2 is YFSETQ. There are 17 residues in the CDR3. J lost 4 bases, V lost 1 base, and 10 bases had no gene match. In DNA, the CDR3 is TGCGCCAGCAGCTTGCTAGGGCGGGAGGTGGGTTACAATGAGCAGTTCTTC. As protein: CASSLLGREVGYNEQFF.

The chain links TRBV18 to TRBJ2-4; no clear D gene. V lost 2 bases and J lost 0, with 8 bases in between. This CDR3 comprises 15 residues. Germline V gene lookup returns CDR1 KGHSH and CDR2 LQKENI. The CDR3 reads CASSPMGQAKNIQYF. CDR3 bases: TGTGCCAGCTCACCAATGGGCCAAGCCAAAAACATTCAGTACTTC.

In its sample, this clone was seen a few times. The chain has TRBV27 and TRBJ1-2, with 8 bases aligning to TRBD1. The CDR3 consists of 12 residues. Germline CDR1 and CDR2: MNHEY and SMNVEV (reference sequence). Trimming took 8 bases from V and 8 from J; bases not matched to a gene: 7. The CDR3 loop is CASGHRGTGYTF. CDR3 in DNA: TGTGCCAGCGGACACAGGGGGACGGGCTACACCTTC.

A few counts support this clone. The rearrangement joins TRBV21-1 to TRBJ2-5; the D segment call TRBD1 is taken from the table without a DNA check. TRBV21-1 is noted as a pseudogene. There are 14 residues in the CDR3. CDR3 sequence reads: CASRKVDREETQYF. DNA for the CDR3: TGTGCCAGCAGAAAAGTGGACAGGGAAGAGACCCAGTACTTC.

The chain recombines TRBV2 with TRBJ2-7, with D hard to call. CDR3 size: 12 residues. V lost 4 bases to trimming and J lost 3 bases, with 7 bases between them. In germline, CDR1 is SNHLY, CDR2 FYNNEI. CDR3 in amino acids: CASSVASYEQYF. In DNA form, the CDR3 reads TGTGCCAGCAGTGTGGCCAGCTACGAGCAGTACTTC. Drawing the rest from reference TRBV2 and TRBJ2-7, the complete variable domain is EPEVTQTPSHQVTQMGQEVILRCVPISNHLYFYWYRQILGQKVEFLVSFYNNEISEKSEIFDDQFSVERPDGSNFTLKIRSTKLEDSAMYFCASSVASYEQYFGPGTRLTVT.

This chain uses TRBV7-2 with TRBJ2-3; D may be TRBD2 (6 bases). CDR3 length: 12 residues. Looked up from germline, CDR1 is SGHTA and CDR2 is FQGNSA. V was clipped by 5 bases and J by 10 bases, with 13 bases between them. CDR3 in amino acids: CASSTTGVAQYF. In DNA, the CDR3 is TGTGCCAGCAGCACTACGGGGGTGGCGCAGTATTTT.

This clone was seen only a few times. This sequence joins TRBV29-1 and TRBJ2-3, with a tentative D call TRBD2 (6 bases). CDR3 size: 13 residues. Trimming cost V 8 bases and J 6 bases, with 18 bases left between them. Germline-derived CDR1 and CDR2 are SQVTM and ANQGSEA. The chain's CDR3 is CSIGWRGRDTQYF. DNA for the CDR3: TGCAGCATTGGGTGGCGGGGACGGGATACGCAGTATTTT.

This clone turned up a few times. This chain joins TRBV5-4 and TRBJ2-5, with D possibly being TRBD1 (6 bases). The germline gives CDR1 SGHNT, CDR2 YYREEE (reference sequence). The length of the CDR3 is 15 residues. The V end was cut by 0 bases, the J end by 5 bases, with 14 bases between. This chain's CDR3 is CASSLVAGVSETQYF. The DNA for the CDR3 is TGTGCCAGCAGCTTGGTCGCAGGGGTAAGCGAGACCCAGTACTTC.

This clone came up a few times. The genes are TRBV7-2 and TRBJ1-4; D not certain. Germline loops: CDR1 SGHTA, CDR2 FQGNSA. The CDR3 has 15 residues. V lost 6 bases, J lost 2 bases, and 13 bases lay in between. The CDR3 here is CASSSLRGTNEKLFF. The CDR3, as DNA: TGTGCCAGCAGTTCCTTAAGAGGGACTAATGAAAAACTGTTTTTT.

The table lists this clone with a count of one. The CDR3 sequence is CASSYTTTSGTGELFF. DNA of the CDR3: TGTGCCAGCAGTTACACCACAACTAGCGGCACCGGGGAGCTGTTTTTT. The chain carries TRBV6-5 and TRBJ2-2; 8 nucleotides match TRBD2. The ends lost 2 bases at V and 4 bases at J; junction bases unmatched: 6. Germline-derived CDR1 and CDR2 are MNHEY and SVGAGI. CDR3 size: 16 residues.

The chain carries TRBV7-3 and TRBJ1-2; TRBD1 aligns across 10 bases. The length of the CDR3 is 15 residues. Trimming at V came to 4 bases and at J to 7 bases, leaving 9 bases not matched to a gene. The germline V gene has CDR1 SGHTA and CDR2 FQGTGA. The CDR3 protein is CASSSRGQGLGGYTF. The CDR3 bases are TGTGCCAGCAGCTCGAGGGGACAGGGGCTCGGTGGCTACACCTTC.

Only a few counts were recorded for this clone. The chain recombines TRBV7-9 with TRBJ2-1; D ambiguous. The V and J ends lost 4 bases and 0 bases respectively, with 7 bases between them. The CDR3 extends over 14 amino acids. The germline V gene has CDR1 SEHNR and CDR2 FQNEAQ (reference sequence). Here the CDR3 reads CASSSESSYNEQFF. The CDR3 nucleotides are TGTGCCAGCAGCTCGGAGAGCTCCTACAATGAGCAGTTCTTC.

This clone was counted a few times. The V and J genes are TRBV4-3 and TRBJ1-3; D is ambiguous. The V end was cut by 3 bases, the J end by 2 bases, with 5 bases between. From germline, CDR1 is LGHNA and CDR2 YSLEER. The CDR3 spans 13 residues. CDR3: CASSQTTGNTIYF. CDR3 in DNA: TGCGCCAGCAGCCAGACAACTGGAAACACCATATATTTT.

The J gene is TRBJ1-2, the V gene TRBV11-2, with 8 bases aligning to TRBD1. The CDR3 has 13 amino acids. V shed 4 bases, J shed 6 bases, and the junction held 4 bases outside the gene matches. Germline loops: CDR1 SGHAT, CDR2 FQNNGV. CDR3 residues: CASSSDRGDGYTF. The CDR3 DNA reads TGTGCCAGCAGCTCCGACAGGGGTGATGGCTACACCTTC.

The V gene is TRBV5-8, the J gene TRBJ1-2; TRBD1 agrees at 10 bases. The trim removed 4 bases at V and 8 bases at J, leaving 5 bases unmatched. The germline gives CDR1 SGHTS, CDR2 YDEGEE. The CDR3 is 13 residues long. CDR3 in DNA: TGTGCCAGCAGCCCCGACAGGGGGCACGGCTACACCTTC. Translated, it gives CASSPDRGHGYTF.